These T cell receptor beta chains were read from a single sample in a study of T cells in Graves' hyperthyroidism and ophthalmopathy. From the multiplex PCR reads, TCRdb called clonotypes with MiXCR, one entry per CDR3 protein. The repertoire includes about 250,000 distinct CDR3 sequences, 24% of them detected once, and approximately 35% sits in the top ten. Sequenced: blood. These receptors all come from a woman aged 40 to 55 with Graves' ophthalmopathy. CDR3s include the opening cysteine and the closing phenylalanine or tryptophan. Each record gives: J gene, D gene, clone size, V gene, CDR3 protein, CDR3 DNA. A D gene is named only where the DNA matches it firmly. Expanded clones get a size class; other rows say once, few or many, or leave the size out.

J: TRBJ2-7; D: .; size: many; V: TRBV6-1; CDR3: CASTDRSSEQYF; DNA: TGTGCCAGCACTGACAGGTCTAGCGAGCAGTACTTC
J: TRBJ2-7; D: TRBD1; size: once; V: TRBV28; CDR3: CASSRRDRIHEQYF; DNA: TGTGCCAGCAGTCGACGGGACAGGATACACGAGCAGTACTTC
J: TRBJ2-5; D: .; size: once; V: TRBV12-3/TRBV12-4; CDR3: CASSGADSETQYF; DNA: TGTGCCAGCAGCGGGGCGGATTCAGAGACCCAGTACTTC
J: TRBJ2-7; D: TRBD2; size: many; V: TRBV27; CDR3: CASSSQRLAGEYEQYF; DNA: TGTGCCAGCAGTTCACAAAGACTAGCGGGAGAGTACGAGCAGTACTTC
J: TRBJ2-7; D: .; size: .; V: TRBV20-1; CDR3: CSASRQAPASYEQYF; DNA: TGCAGTGCTAGCAGACAGGCCCCGGCTTCGTACGAGCAGTACTTC
J: TRBJ1-2; D: .; size: many; V: TRBV25-1; CDR3: CASSDQGTTNYGYTF; DNA: TGTGCCAGCAGTGATCAGGGGACTACTAACTATGGCTACACCTTC
J: TRBJ1-5; D: .; size: many; V: TRBV4-1; CDR3: CASSQGTHSNQPQHF; DNA: TGCGCCAGCAGCCAAGGGACACATAGCAATCAGCCCCAGCATTTT
J: TRBJ2-5; D: .; size: .; V: TRBV7-9; CDR3: CASTPLKEGTQYF; DNA: TGTGCCAGCACCCCCTTAAAGGAAGGGACCCAGTACTTC
J: TRBJ1-5; D: .; size: .; V: TRBV27; CDR3: CASSLGGVHQPQHF; DNA: TGTGCCAGCAGTTTAGGGGGCGTGCATCAGCCCCAGCATTTT
J: TRBJ2-5; D: TRBD1; size: many; V: TRBV10-3; CDR3: CASGQSNGQETQYF; DNA: TGTGCCTCGGGACAGTCCAATGGACAAGAGACCCAGTACTTC
J: TRBJ1-6; D: .; size: .; V: TRBV6-1; CDR3: CASRRLPGTANSPLHF; DNA: TGTGCCAGCAGGAGACTTCCCGGGACTGCTAATTCACCCCTCCACTTT
J: TRBJ2-2; D: TRBD2; size: many; V: TRBV12-3/TRBV12-4; CDR3: CASSLIAGGLGGELFF; DNA: TGTGCCAGCAGTTTGATAGCGGGAGGGCTGGGCGGGGAGCTGTTTTTT
J: TRBJ2-2; D: TRBD2; size: many; V: TRBV7-8; CDR3: CASSTLTSGNTGELFF; DNA: TGTGCCAGCAGCACTCTGACTAGCGGAAACACCGGGGAGCTGTTTTTT
J: TRBJ2-5; D: TRBD2; size: many; V: TRBV25-1; CDR3: CASSPRSGRETQYF; DNA: TGTGCCAGCAGTCCTCGTAGCGGGAGAGAGACCCAGTACTTC
J: TRBJ1-5; D: .; size: many; V: TRBV28; CDR3: CASSGHPWNQPQHF; DNA: TGTGCCAGCAGTGGACACCCGTGGAATCAGCCCCAGCATTTT
J: TRBJ2-5; D: TRBD2; size: many; V: TRBV6-5; CDR3: CASSSERDLNSETQYF; DNA: TGTGCCAGCAGTTCTGAGCGGGATCTCAATTCAGAGACCCAGTACTTC
J: TRBJ2-5; D: TRBD2; size: many; V: TRBV28; CDR3: CASSFLAGGSETQYF; DNA: TGTGCCAGCAGTTTTCTAGCGGGAGGTTCAGAGACCCAGTACTTC
J: TRBJ1-5; D: .; size: many; V: TRBV27; CDR3: CASSTHGQNSNQPQHF; DNA: TGTGCCAGCAGCACTCATGGACAGAATAGTAATCAGCCCCAGCATTTT
J: TRBJ1-2; D: .; size: many; V: TRBV28; CDR3: CASAVGSYGYTF; DNA: TGTGCCAGCGCTGTGGGGTCGTATGGCTACACCTTC
J: TRBJ1-1; D: TRBD1; size: many; V: TRBV20-1; CDR3: CSALTGGASEAFF; DNA: TGCAGTGCTCTGACAGGGGGCGCCTCTGAAGCTTTCTTT
J: TRBJ2-7; D: .; size: .; V: TRBV20-1; CDR3: CSASLRAVSYEQYF; DNA: TGCAGTGCTAGTTTGCGGGCGGTCTCCTACGAGCAGTACTTC
J: TRBJ2-7; D: .; size: few; V: TRBV6-5; CDR3: CASSYSVGQDGRQYF; DNA: TGTGCCAGCAGTTACTCGGTGGGGCAGGACGGAAGACAGTACTTC
J: TRBJ1-1; D: .; size: many; V: TRBV20-1; CDR3: CSAPGILGTEAFF; DNA: TGCAGTGCTCCGGGAATCCTGGGCACTGAAGCTTTCTTT
J: TRBJ2-5; D: .; size: many; V: TRBV7-9; CDR3: CASSLISSQETQYF; DNA: TGTGCCAGCAGCTTAATTAGTTCCCAAGAGACCCAGTACTTC
J: TRBJ2-7; D: .; size: many; V: TRBV4-1; CDR3: CASSQEGRGKDEQYF; DNA: TGCGCCAGCAGCCAAGAGGGCAGGGGAAAGGACGAGCAGTACTTC
J: TRBJ2-4; D: TRBD2; size: .; V: TRBV7-2; CDR3: CASSLATSGGTYIQYF; DNA: TGTGCCAGCAGCTTGGCCACTAGCGGGGGTACCTACATTCAGTACTTC
J: TRBJ2-3; D: TRBD2; size: few; V: TRBV12-3/TRBV12-4; CDR3: CASSFSGGADTQYF; DNA: TGTGCCAGCAGTTTTAGCGGGGGAGCAGATACGCAGTATTTT
J: TRBJ2-2; D: .; size: few; V: TRBV4-1; CDR3: CASSQDPLEANTGELFF; DNA: TGCGCCAGCAGCCAAGACCCCCTCGAGGCGAACACCGGGGAGCTGTTTTTT
J: TRBJ2-3; D: TRBD2; size: .; V: TRBV5-1; CDR3: CASSNGLAGTKDTQYF; DNA: TGCGCCAGCAGCAACGGACTAGCGGGAACCAAAGATACGCAGTATTTT
J: TRBJ2-4; D: .; size: .; V: TRBV27; CDR3: CASAPLDLAKNIQYF; DNA: TGTGCCAGCGCTCCCCTGGACCTAGCCAAAAACATTCAGTACTTC
J: TRBJ2-7; D: .; size: few; V: TRBV5-1; CDR3: CASSLNDGTEQYF; DNA: TGCGCCAGCAGCTTGAACGACGGAACCGAGCAGTACTTC